These 31 T cell receptor beta chains were all obtained from the same sample, sequenced in a study of blood T cell repertoires in COVID-19. The method was immunoSEQ multiplex PCR; TCRdb's version includes in-frame clones alone and lacks a portion of them. The sample has approximately 360,000 clones, under 85% seen once. Sequencing was carried out using PBMCs or T cells enriched from blood (not recorded which). These receptor sequences come from a woman between 45 and 60 years old who had recovered from COVID-19.

The chain links TRBV9 to TRBJ1-1, with 12 bases aligning to TRBD1. CDR3 length: 15 amino acids. Trimming at V came to 0 bases and at J to 5 bases, leaving 2 bases not matched to a gene. Germline values: CDR1 SGDLS, CDR2 YYNGEE. This chain's CDR3 is CASSVGDRGQTEAFF. The DNA for the CDR3 is TGTGCCAGCAGCGTAGGGGACAGGGGGCAGACTGAAGCTTTCTTT.

The V gene is TRBV12-5, the J gene TRBJ2-1, with TRBD1 as a possible D gene (5 bases). Germline loops: CDR1 LGHNT, CDR2 FRNRAP. Trimming took off 6 bases at V and 7 bases at J, with 13 bases between the two ends. The CDR3 consists of 13 residues. For the CDR3, the DNA is TGTGCTAGTGGGGTGGACACCGAAAATGAGCAGTTCTTC. Encoded protein: CASGVDTENEQFF.

The CDR3 region is CASSPRGVLGYTF. The CDR3 DNA sequence: TGTGCCAGCAGCCCCAGGGGGGTCCTCGGCTACACCTTC. The rearrangement links TRBV7-2 to TRBJ1-2; 7 nucleotides agree with TRBD1. The trim removed 5 bases at V and 8 bases at J, leaving 8 bases unmatched. CDR1 and CDR2 (germline): SGHTA, FQGNSA. CDR3 length equals 13 residues.

V usage is TRBV3-1 (or the pseudogene TRBV3-2) and J usage is TRBJ1-2, with 8 positions matching TRBD1. The CDR3 is 16 amino acids. Germline CDR1 is LGHDT and CDR2 is YNNKEL (reference sequence). V lost 2 bases, J lost 4 bases, and 9 bases stayed unmatched. The CDR3 bases are TGTGCCAGCAGCCAAACCTCAGGGGGCCGGGGCTATGGCTACACCTTC. Translating gives CASSQTSGGRGYGYTF.

The rearrangement joins TRBV28 to TRBJ1-6; D is possibly TRBD1 (6 bases). The CDR3 is made up of 16 amino acids. The germline V gene has CDR1 MDHEN and CDR2 SYDVKM. Trimming shortened V by 6 bases and J by 7 bases, and 19 bases separated the two germline ends. CDR3 residues: CASRTGTLVFNSPLHF. CDR3 in DNA: TGTGCCAGCAGGACCGGGACATTGGTTTTCAATTCACCCCTCCACTTT. The variable domain in full, with the rest retrieved from reference TRBV28 and TRBJ1-6, is DVKVTQSSRYLVKRTGEKVFLECVQDMDHENMFWYRQDPGLGLRLIYFSYDVKMKEKGDIPEGYSVSREKKERFSLILESASTNQTSMYLCASRTGTLVFNSPLHFGNGTRLTVT.

The chain has TRBV9 and TRBJ1-2; no firm D call. This CDR3 is 15 amino acids long. V was pared by 0 bases and J by 4 bases, with 13 bases between. Germline CDR1 is SGDLS and CDR2 is YYNGEE. CDR3 loop: CASSVEPARGYGYTF. The DNA for the CDR3 is TGTGCCAGCAGCGTAGAACCAGCGCGAGGCTATGGCTACACCTTC.

This clone was found a few times. This chain connects TRBV9 to TRBJ2-1, with 12 bases lining up with TRBD2. With V trimmed by 0 bases and J by 8 bases, 9 bases remained unmatched. CDR3 size: 17 residues. Germline values: CDR1 SGDLS, CDR2 YYNGEE. The CDR3 DNA reads TGTGCCAGCAGCGTAGGGGTCCTAGCGGGAGGGATTGATGAGCAGTTCTTC. Amino acids: CASSVGVLAGGIDEQFF. Drawing the rest from reference TRBV9 and TRBJ2-1, the complete variable domain is DSGVTQTPKHLITATGQRVTLRCSPRSGDLSVYWYQQSLDQGLQFLIQYYNGEERAKGNILERFSAQQFPDLHSELNLSSLELGDSALYFCASSVGVLAGGIDEQFFGPGTRLTVL.

The chain's CDR3 is CASSERQNTEAFF. The CDR3 DNA sequence: TGTGCCAGCAGTGAACGACAGAACACTGAAGCTTTCTTT. The gene calls are TRBV2 and TRBJ1-1; D remains unclear. The CDR3 covers 13 residues. V lost 2 bases and J 1 base, leaving 5 bases between the germline ends. Germline CDR1 and CDR2: SNHLY and FYNNEI. The complete variable domain, with remaining parts taken from reference TRBV2 and TRBJ1-1, reads EPEVTQTPSHQVTQMGQEVILRCVPISNHLYFYWYRQILGQKVEFLVSFYNNEISEKSEIFDDQFSVERPDGSNFTLKIRSTKLEDSAMYFCASSERQNTEAFFGQGTRLTVV.

The chain is built from TRBV6-2 or TRBV6-3 and TRBJ2-2, with TRBD1 matching over 9 bases. V trimming: 5 bases; J trimming: 3 bases; junction bases outside the gene matches: 4. CDR3 length equals 15 residues. The germline V gene has CDR1 MNHEY and CDR2 SVGEGT. In DNA form, the CDR3 reads TGTGCCAGCAGTCCCGGGACAGGGCACACCGGGGAGCTGTTTTTT. It yields the protein CASSPGTGHTGELFF.

J is TRBJ2-1 and V is TRBV9, with TRBD2 matching over 11 bases. CDR3 length: 15 residues. The J segment lost 5 bases and the V segment lost 0 bases, leaving 1 base of the junction unmatched. Germline-derived CDR1 and CDR2 are SGDLS and YYNGEE. The CDR3 reads CASSVASGRNNEQFF. The DNA for the CDR3 is TGTGCCAGCAGCGTAGCTAGCGGGAGGAACAATGAGCAGTTCTTC.

This clone was seen a handful of times. The chain couples TRBV4-3 to TRBJ1-5, with D possibly TRBD1 on 5 matching bases. Trimming left V 1 base short and J 9 bases short, with 16 bases between. Germline V CDR1 and CDR2: LGHNA, YSLEER. The CDR3 sequence is 15 residues long. CDR3 in amino acids: CASSQGVGGESPQHF. The CDR3 DNA reads as TGCGCCAGCAGCCAAGGCGTTGGGGGGGAGTCGCCCCAGCATTTT.

This clone has more than one count but fewer than ten. V gene TRBV7-2 combines with J gene TRBJ2-7, with D perhaps TRBD2 (5 bases). Germline V CDR1 and CDR2: SGHTA, FQGNSA. Trimming removed 4 bases from V and 2 bases from J, with 15 bases in between. The CDR3 sequence is 15 residues long. CDR3 sequence: CASSYGIPAAYEQYF. In DNA, the CDR3 is TGTGCCAGCAGCTACGGGATCCCGGCGGCCTACGAGCAGTACTTC.

This sequence joins TRBV6-6 and TRBJ1-2; tentative D call: TRBD1 (6 bases). The V gene's germline CDR1 is MNHNY and CDR2 SVGAGI (reference sequence). This CDR3 comprises 14 residues. Trimming left V 6 bases short and J 3 bases short, with 14 bases between. The CDR3 DNA sequence: TGTGCCAGCAGGACCCCGGACAGCTACTATGGCTACACCTTC. Translating gives CASRTPDSYYGYTF.

The gene calls are TRBV30 and TRBJ1-6; D gene ambiguous. CDR3 length equals 12 residues. With 0 bases removed from V and 14 bases from J, the gap between germline ends came to 11 bases. Germline V gives CDR1 GTSNPN, CDR2 SVGIG (reference sequence). CDR3 in DNA: TGTGCCTGGAGTGTTGGGGAGGTCGCCCTCCACTTT. Protein sequence: CAWSVGEVALHF.

This clone was detected only a few times. The chain couples TRBV4-2 to TRBJ1-1; D is possibly TRBD1 (6 bases). The CDR3 sequence is 13 residues long. Germline CDR1 LGHNA, CDR2 YNFKEQ. With 0 bases removed from V and 6 bases from J, the gap between germline ends came to 8 bases. The CDR3: CASSQDKGAEAFF. The CDR3 DNA reads as TGTGCCAGCAGCCAAGACAAGGGGGCTGAAGCTTTCTTT.

The chain uses TRBV7-3 and TRBJ2-1; perhaps TRBD2 as D (7 bases). Trimming removed 2 bases from V and 0 bases from J, with 17 bases in between. This CDR3 is built from 18 residues. In germline, CDR1 is SGHTA, CDR2 FQGTGA. CDR3 DNA sequence: TGTGCCAGCAGCTTATATCCGGCGGGGGCCCCCTCCTACAATGAGCAGTTCTTC. This gives the protein CASSLYPAGAPSYNEQFF.

In its sample, this clone was seen once. The J gene is TRBJ1-3, the V gene TRBV2; maybe TRBD1 (6 bases). The germline gives CDR1 SNHLY, CDR2 FYNNEI. V gave up 4 bases and J gave up 4 bases, with 14 bases separating them. The length of the CDR3 is 15 residues. The CDR3 sequence: CASSAWGRAGNTIYF. The CDR3, as DNA: TGTGCCAGCAGTGCTTGGGGGCGCGCAGGAAACACCATATATTTT. The full variable domain, with the rest looked up from reference TRBV2 and TRBJ1-3, is EPEVTQTPSHQVTQMGQEVILRCVPISNHLYFYWYRQILGQKVEFLVSFYNNEISEKSEIFDDQFSVERPDGSNFTLKIRSTKLEDSAMYFCASSAWGRAGNTIYFGEGSWLTVV.

This chain joins TRBV3-1 (or the pseudogene TRBV3-2) and TRBJ2-1; TRBD2 aligns across 11 bases. The CDR3 runs to 17 residues. V lost 0 bases, J lost 5 bases, and 6 bases stayed unmatched. CDR1 is LGHDT, CDR2 YNNKEL, per germline (reference sequence). DNA of the CDR3: TGTGCCAGCAGCCAAGATGCACTAGCGGGAGTTAACAATGAGCAGTTCTTC. Protein product: CASSQDALAGVNNEQFF.

The chain combines TRBV27 with TRBJ1-5; D is uncertain. CDR1 and CDR2 from the germline V gene are MNHEY and SMNVEV (reference sequence). The CDR3 has 15 amino acids. V dropped 3 bases and J dropped 2 bases, with 11 bases sitting between them. DNA for the CDR3: TGTGCCAGCAGTTTCCGGGGTCTAGGCAATCAGCCCCAGCATTTT. Its protein is CASSFRGLGNQPQHF.

The CDR3 coding sequence is TGTGCCAGCAGCGAACAGGGGAGCTCCTACAATGAGCAGTTCTTC. It codes for CASSEQGSSYNEQFF. The rearrangement uses TRBV6-2 or TRBV6-3 and TRBJ2-1; TRBD1 matches 7 bases. The CDR3 consists of 15 residues. The germline V gene encodes CDR1 MNHEY and CDR2 SVGEGT. After removal of 6 bases from V and 0 bases from J, the junction contained 5 bases not matched to a gene.

This rearrangement joins TRBV5-1 to TRBJ2-7; no clear D gene. This CDR3 comprises 12 residues. V lost 4 bases to trimming and J lost 3 bases, with 8 bases between them. The germline V gene has CDR1 SGHRS and CDR2 YFSETQ. The CDR3 loop is CASSLVGYEQYF. The CDR3 coding sequence is TGCGCCAGCAGCCTTGTCGGCTACGAGCAGTACTTC.

This clone was recorded once. The V and J genes are TRBV6-6 and TRBJ2-7; D unclear. V dropped 2 bases and J dropped 3 bases, with 17 bases sitting between them. This CDR3 region has 16 residues. Germline V CDR1 and CDR2: MNHNY, SVGAGI (reference sequence). CDR3 nucleotide sequence: TGTGCCAGCAGTTACCTGGTTCACGCTGCAGGCTACGAGCAGTACTTC. This codes for CASSYLVHAAGYEQYF.

This chain connects TRBV15 to TRBJ2-7, with 7 bases lining up with TRBD1. V gave up 0 bases and J gave up 6 bases; unmatched junction bases: 8. Germline CDR1 and CDR2: LNHNV and YYDKDF (reference sequence). This CDR3 has 15 residues. CDR3 sequence: CATSRDQTGVSEQYF. The DNA for the CDR3 is TGTGCCACCAGCAGAGATCAAACAGGGGTAAGCGAGCAGTACTTC.

V gene TRBV9 combines with J gene TRBJ2-7, with a weak D call TRBD2 (6 bases). The V and J ends lost 4 bases and 0 bases respectively, with 17 bases between them. Germline lookup yields CDR1 SGDLS and CDR2 YYNGEE. This CDR3 has 16 residues. CDR3 loop: CASSPSGLTGSYEQYF. In nucleotides, the CDR3 is TGTGCCAGCAGCCCCAGTGGACTAACCGGCTCCTACGAGCAGTACTTC.

This chain links TRBV2 with TRBJ1-1; 7 nucleotides line up with TRBD1. The germline V gene encodes CDR1 SNHLY and CDR2 FYNNEI. V dropped 7 bases and J dropped 0; count of bases not matched to a gene: 11. The CDR3 sequence is 16 residues long. Written as DNA, the CDR3 is TGTGCCAGCACCAGACTCGGGACAGCAATGAACACTGAAGCTTTCTTT. Translated, it gives CASTRLGTAMNTEAFF.

V gene TRBV10-3 combines with J gene TRBJ1-2, with 8 nucleotides matching TRBD1. Germline lookup yields CDR1 ENHRY and CDR2 SYGVKD. The V gene end was trimmed by 10 bases and the J gene end by 3 bases; junction bases not matched to a gene: 7. The CDR3 has 13 amino acids. The CDR3 sequence: CATAMGQDYGYTF. The CDR3 coding sequence is TGTGCCACTGCTATGGGACAGGACTATGGCTACACCTTC.

The rearrangement links TRBV3-1 (or the pseudogene TRBV3-2) to TRBJ2-7, with 12 bases aligning to TRBD1. The V gene end was trimmed by 0 bases and the J gene end by 6 bases; junction bases not matched to a gene: 6. The CDR3 spans 16 residues. Germline V gives CDR1 LGHDT, CDR2 YNNKEL (reference sequence). CDR3 in amino acids: CASSQDPGQGAREQYF. CDR3 DNA sequence: TGTGCCAGCAGCCAAGATCCGGGACAGGGGGCCCGCGAGCAGTACTTC.

The chain employs TRBV7-2 and TRBJ1-2, with a weak D call TRBD1 (6 bases). The CDR3 runs to 14 residues. CDR1 is SGHTA and CDR2 is FQGNSA in the germline V gene. V lost 6 bases and J 6 bases, leaving 17 bases between the germline ends. The CDR3 DNA reads as TGTGCCAGCAGAGCTAAGGGGGTTGAGGATGGCTACACCTTC. Protein: CASRAKGVEDGYTF.

J is TRBJ2-4 and V is TRBV27; TRBD2 is a possible D gene (5 bases). Per the germline V gene, CDR1 is MNHEY and CDR2 is SMNVEV (reference sequence). CDR3 length: 13 amino acids. Trimming took off 6 bases at V and 8 bases at J, with 14 bases between the two ends. For the CDR3, the DNA is TGTGCCAGCAGGAAGGGAGCCTTGGACATTCAGTACTTC. Translation: CASRKGALDIQYF.

V usage is TRBV2 and J usage is TRBJ2-2; the match to TRBD1 covers 7 bases. CDR1 SNHLY and CDR2 FYNNEI come from the germline V gene. This CDR3 region has 15 residues. V shed 8 bases, J shed 1 base, and the junction held 7 bases outside the gene matches. The CDR3 nucleotides read TGTGCCAGCTCGCTGGGGACAGTGAACACCGGGGAGCTGTTTTTT. Protein sequence: CASSLGTVNTGELFF.

The chain employs TRBV5-6 and TRBJ2-4, with a possible D match to TRBD2 (6 bases). Germline V gives CDR1 SGHDT, CDR2 YYEEEE. Trimming left V 4 bases short and J 16 bases short, with 15 bases between. CDR3 size: 11 residues. CDR3 sequence: CASSLPGTAYF. DNA for the CDR3: TGTGCCAGCAGCCTACCCGGGACTGCCTACTTC.